The 2 T cell receptor beta chains presented below share a single source sample, sequenced in a study of blood T cell repertoires in COVID-19. Using immunoSEQ multiplex PCR, the repertoire was profiled, and TCRdb retains in-frame clones only, with some absent. The sample has under 300,000 clones; around four fifths are singletons. Sequencing input: peripheral blood. These receptors came from a man aged 25-40 years who had recovered from COVID-19.

The chain links TRBV5-1 to TRBJ1-1; the match to TRBD1 covers 7 bases. Germline lookup yields CDR1 SGHRS and CDR2 YFSETQ. The CDR3 sequence is 15 residues long. V lost 0 bases to trimming and J lost 1 base; unmatched junction nucleotides: 3. CDR3 amino acids: CASSLGTGANTEAFF. CDR3 bases: TGCGCCAGCAGCTTGGGAACAGGGGCGAACACTGAAGCTTTCTTT.

The chain carries TRBV6-6 and TRBJ1-4; D gene unclear. The V end lost 10 bases, the J end lost 5 bases, and 11 bases lay between the germline ends. CDR1 is MNHNY, CDR2 SVGAGI, per germline (reference sequence). The CDR3 is made up of 12 amino acids. The CDR3 DNA sequence: TGTGCCACCTGCCAGGAAAATGAAAAACTGTTTTTT. Translated, it gives CATCQENEKLFF.